Below, one T cell receptor beta chain is given with its context. Its antigen is not identified. The record originates from a study of shared clonotypes between healthy human individuals. Regarding the study as a whole: The small donor group covered limited genetic and exposure diversity.

Only CD45RO-negative cells positively selected for CCR7 counted as naive CD8 cells, so terminally differentiated effector memory CD45RA+ cells were excluded. All donors were Caucasian adults living in Nashville, Tennessee. This CDR3 contains 14 residues. The V gene lost 6 bases and the J gene lost 1 base, with 13 bases spanning the gap. CDR1 is LGHNT and CDR2 is FRNRAP in the germline V gene. Each subset's genomic DNA was split evenly across several immunoSEQ plates. The protocol was immunoSEQ multiplex PCR, while the TCRdb copy is restricted to in-frame clones and leaves out a portion. The repertoire holds some 2 million clones, with over 85% as singletons.

The V and J genes are TRBV12-5 and TRBJ2-7; no reliable D call. What was sequenced was naive CD8+ T cells sorted from blood. The sequence came from a man aged 18-30 years in good health. The CDR3 sequence is CASGTPGKSYEQYF. The CDR3 coding sequence is TGTGCTAGTGGCACCCCCGGAAAGTCCTACGAGCAGTACTTC.